Here is one T cell receptor (beta chain) with its context. The sample belongs to a study of identical twins. TCRdb processed the 5' RACE reads anew with MiXCR; each CDR3 protein has one entry. The sample holds approximately 300,000 distinct CDR3 sequences; 7.5% to 9.5% are singletons and the top ten take roughly 6.8%. Another study also made use of these data, one on yellow fever vaccine responses in identical twins.

Sequencing was done on a sample of CD8+ T cells sorted from blood. This clonotype was obtained from a young woman in good health.

This CDR3 reads CASAWQGENEKLFF. The CDR3 DNA reads TGTGCCAGCGCCTGGCAGGGGGAAAATGAAAAACTGTTTTTT. V and J are TRBV12-3 or TRBV12-4 and TRBJ1-4, with TRBD1 matching over 7 bases. Trimming took 8 bases from V and 5 from J; bases not matched to a gene: 8. The CDR3 is 14 residues long.